This T cell receptor (beta chain) was sequenced in a study of T cells after posttransplantation cyclophosphamide. Worth noting for this clone: Its matching antigen is unknown.

V lost 3 bases, J lost 9 bases, and 15 bases lay in between. The length of the CDR3 is 14 residues. CDR1 and CDR2 (germline): SGHAT, FQDESV (reference sequence). Some clones are missing from TCRdb's copy, which holds only in-frame ones; the method was immunoSEQ multiplex PCR. The sample includes some 52,000 clones, roughly 84% of them seen just once. Study-wide results and caveats: Tissue-infiltrating T cells from skin or gut overlapped little with blood T cells. Recipient CMV seropositivity and CMV reactivation strongly tracked TRB clonality. Donor CD8+ memory clones often dominated recipient blood repertoires at later times.

The clonotype originates from a man aged 25-40 years with a blood cancer, CMV-positive, and with a related stem cell donor. The V and J genes are TRBV11-1 and TRBJ2-1; D perhaps matches TRBD2 (6 bases). Sequencing was done on a sample of PBMCs. The CDR3 nucleotides are TGTGCCAGCAGCTTGGGACTCCCAATGGGTGAGCAGTTCTTC. This encodes CASSLGLPMGEQFF. Variable domain in full (rest from reference TRBV11-1 and TRBJ2-1): EAEVAQSPRYKITEKSQAVAFWCDPISGHATLYWYRQILGQGPELLVQFQDESVVDDSQLPKDRFSAERLKGVDSTLKIQPAELGDSAMYLCASSLGLPMGEQFFGPGTRLTVL.